The rows below give T cell receptor beta chains drawn from one sample of a study of cytomegalovirus exposure and HLA in healthy donors. Using immunoSEQ multiplex PCR, the repertoire was profiled, and TCRdb retains in-frame clones only, with some absent. The sample contains fewer than 200,000 clones, 80% to 85% of which appear only once. Sequenced: PBMCs. The source is a girl aged 2 to 10 in good health and CMV-seropositive. CDR3s include the opening cysteine and the closing phenylalanine or tryptophan. Only some rows state a clone size, as once, few, many or a class for expanded clones.

V gene: TRBV2
clone size: -
J gene: TRBJ2-7
CDR3 protein: CASSAYYEQYF

V gene: TRBV30
clone size: -
J gene: TRBJ2-1
CDR3 protein: CAWSSWEEGEQFF

V gene: TRBV30
clone size: once
J gene: TRBJ2-5
CDR3 protein: CAWSVPYGLEETQYF

V gene: TRBV5-6
clone size: -
J gene: TRBJ2-5
CDR3 protein: CASSLAIGQGERETQYF

V gene: TRBV4-2
clone size: few
J gene: TRBJ2-7
CDR3 protein: CASRKVGDYEQYF

V gene: TRBV2
clone size: -
J gene: TRBJ1-1
CDR3 protein: CASSEEGVDGEAFF

V gene: TRBV5-5
clone size: -
J gene: TRBJ1-5
CDR3 protein: CASSLAAGRYQPQHF

V gene: TRBV6-1
clone size: few
J gene: TRBJ2-1
CDR3 protein: CASSGGTSGRFSYNEQFF

V gene: TRBV7-9
clone size: -
J gene: TRBJ2-3
CDR3 protein: CASSLSGIHTDTQYF

V gene: TRBV7-3
clone size: -
J gene: TRBJ1-1
CDR3 protein: CASSYRGGSTEAFF

V gene: TRBV27
clone size: few
J gene: TRBJ2-7
CDR3 protein: CASSLNRYEQYF

V gene: TRBV7-3
clone size: -
J gene: TRBJ2-7
CDR3 protein: CASSLDRGRVYEQYF

V gene: TRBV27
clone size: -
J gene: TRBJ2-3
CDR3 protein: CASSFLGLVTDTQYF

V gene: TRBV10-3
clone size: -
J gene: TRBJ2-2
CDR3 protein: CAIRVGLAGATGELFF